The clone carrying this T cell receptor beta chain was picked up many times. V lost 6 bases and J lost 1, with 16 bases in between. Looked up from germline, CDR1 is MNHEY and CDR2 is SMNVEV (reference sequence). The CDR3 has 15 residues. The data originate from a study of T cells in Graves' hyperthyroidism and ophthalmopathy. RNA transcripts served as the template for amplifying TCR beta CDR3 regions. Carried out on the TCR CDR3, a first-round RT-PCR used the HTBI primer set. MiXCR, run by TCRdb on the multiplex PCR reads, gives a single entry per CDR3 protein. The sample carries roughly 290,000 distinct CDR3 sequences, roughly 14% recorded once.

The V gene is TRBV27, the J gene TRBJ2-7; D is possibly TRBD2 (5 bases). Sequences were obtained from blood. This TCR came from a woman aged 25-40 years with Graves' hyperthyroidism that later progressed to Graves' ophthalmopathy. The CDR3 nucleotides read TGTGCCAGCAGACGCTTCGGACTCGATTCCTACGAGCAGTACTTC. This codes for CASRRFGLDSYEQYF.